These 28 T cell receptor beta chains share one sample of origin, sequenced in a study of OX40 agonist ivuxolimab in advanced cancers. The data were produced by immunoSEQ multiplex PCR, yet TCRdb's version contains in-frame clones alone and is incomplete. The sample holds some 50,000 clones, roughly 88% seen once. Sequences were derived from CD4+ or CD8+ T cells sorted from blood, sampled in a trial of the OX40 agonist ivuxolimab. These TCRs come from an adult with an advanced solid tumor such as melanoma, head and neck, liver or kidney cancer.

The chain recombines TRBV19 with TRBJ2-7; possibly TRBD1 or TRBD2 for D (6 bases each). V was cut by 4 bases and J by 1 base, with 17 bases left in between. Germline CDR1 LNHDA, CDR2 SQIVND (reference sequence). This CDR3 comprises 16 residues. For the CDR3, the DNA is TGTGCCAGTAGTAAGGAGGGCAGGGGCTTTTCCTACGAGCAGTACTTC. Encoded protein: CASSKEGRGFSYEQYF.

This chain joins TRBV27 and TRBJ2-2; D perhaps matches TRBD1 (6 bases). This CDR3 has 15 amino acids. V gave up 6 bases and J gave up 0 bases, with 11 bases separating them. Germline CDR1 MNHEY, CDR2 SMNVEV (reference sequence). The DNA of the CDR3 is TGTGCCAGCAGCCAAGACAGGCCGAACACCGGGGAGCTGTTTTTT. It codes for CASSQDRPNTGELFF.

This chain uses TRBV5-1 with TRBJ2-5; D is tentatively TRBD1 or TRBD2 (6 bases each). The CDR3 has 13 residues. Germline V lookup: CDR1 SGHRS, CDR2 YFSETQ. V lost 2 bases to trimming and J lost 4 bases, with 9 bases between them. The CDR3 nucleotides are TGCGCCAGCAGCTTCGAGGGGGGAGAGACCCAGTACTTC. Encoded protein: CASSFEGGETQYF.

This clone was counted only a few times. This chain links TRBV10-3 with TRBJ2-7, with no clear D. Germline CDR1 ENHRY, CDR2 SYGVKD. The V end lost 5 bases, the J end lost 5 bases, and 10 bases lay between the germline ends. The CDR3 spans 12 residues. CDR3 residues: CAISPGRHEQYF. CDR3 nucleotides: TGTGCCATCAGTCCAGGTAGGCACGAGCAGTACTTC.

This chain uses TRBV6-1 with TRBJ2-7; 7 bases agree with TRBD1. The ends lost 3 bases at V and 5 bases at J; junction bases unmatched: 10. The germline V gene encodes CDR1 MNHNS and CDR2 SASEGT. The CDR3 consists of 15 residues. The CDR3 is CASSEQGDSKNEQYF. The CDR3 DNA is TGTGCCAGCAGTGAGCAAGGGGACAGTAAGAACGAGCAGTACTTC.

CDR3 nucleotide sequence: TGTGCCTGGAGCCGGGACAGGGATGCCGGGGAGCTGTTTTTT. Residues: CAWSRDRDAGELFF. The chain employs TRBV30 and TRBJ2-2, with TRBD1 identical over 9 bases. CDR1 is GTSNPN and CDR2 is SVGIG in the germline V gene (reference sequence). This CDR3 is 14 amino acids long. V shed 3 bases, J shed 6 bases, and the junction held 5 bases outside the gene matches.

There are a few counts of this clone. The chain employs TRBV30 and TRBJ2-7, with D tentatively TRBD1 (5 bases). CDR1 is GTSNPN, CDR2 SVGIG, per germline (reference sequence). Trimming cost V 3 bases and J 2 bases, with 11 bases left between them. This CDR3 is built from 13 residues. CDR3: CAWSKTAPYEQYF. CDR3 in DNA: TGTGCCTGGAGCAAGACAGCTCCCTACGAGCAGTACTTC.

This clone was found once. This rearrangement joins TRBV4-3 to TRBJ2-2; D ambiguous. Trimming removed 2 bases from V and 6 bases from J, with 4 bases in between. Germline V gene lookup returns CDR1 LGHNA and CDR2 YSLEER. This CDR3 spans 12 amino acids. The CDR3 sequence is CASSQTAGELFF. DNA for the CDR3: TGCGCCAGCAGCCAAACGGCCGGGGAGCTGTTTTTT.

V and J are TRBV27 and TRBJ1-2; D is undetermined. Trimming shortened V by 7 bases and J by 4 bases, and 19 bases separated the two germline ends. The CDR3 extends over 15 amino acids. Per germline, CDR1 MNHEY and CDR2 SMNVEV (reference sequence). This CDR3 reads CASTPFGGSGYGYTF. CDR3 bases: TGTGCCAGCACCCCGTTTGGAGGGAGTGGCTATGGCTACACCTTC.

The CDR3 is CASSAGPRRYTF. DNA of the CDR3: TGTGCCAGCAGCGCCGGACCTAGAAGATACACCTTC. The V gene is TRBV9, the J gene TRBJ1-2; D unresolved. The CDR3 length is 12 residues. Germline CDR1 is SGDLS and CDR2 is YYNGEE. Trimming took off 3 bases at V and 11 bases at J, with 14 bases between the two ends.

The CDR3: CASTQRSSNTGELFF. The DNA of the CDR3 is TGTGCCAGCACGCAGAGGAGCTCGAACACCGGGGAGCTGTTTTTT. The chain links TRBV11-3 to TRBJ2-2; no definite D call. The CDR3 runs 15 residues. Germline V CDR1 and CDR2: SGHNT, YENEEA. V lost 7 bases and J lost 0, with 12 bases in between.

The chain links TRBV4-1 to TRBJ2-7; TRBD1 is a possible D gene (6 bases). Deletions cut 1 base from V and 2 bases from J, with 9 bases between. The length of the CDR3 is 14 residues. Germline assignment: CDR1 MGHRA and CDR2 YSYEKL. The chain's CDR3 is CASSQAQGPYEQYF. For the CDR3, the DNA is TGCGCCAGCAGCCAAGCACAGGGACCCTACGAGCAGTACTTC.

The J gene is TRBJ2-5, the V gene TRBV29-1; 11 bases match TRBD2. The CDR3 length is 13 residues. Trimming cost V 7 bases and J 3 bases; bases outside gene matches: 4. Germline CDR1 reads SQVTM; CDR2 reads ANQGSEA. CDR3 amino acids: CSDVTSGKETQYF. As DNA, the CDR3 is TGCAGCGACGTGACTAGCGGGAAAGAGACCCAGTACTTC.

This clone was recorded once. The chain joins TRBV5-6 to TRBJ2-5, with TRBD1 identical over 9 bases. The CDR3 runs 14 residues. CDR1 SGHDT and CDR2 YYEEEE come from the germline V gene. V gave up 4 bases and J gave up 1 base; unmatched junction bases: 2. DNA of the CDR3: TGTGCCAGCAGCCTACAGGGGGCCCAAGAGACCCAGTACTTC. Translated: CASSLQGAQETQYF.

The count of this clone is one. The chain has TRBV7-2 and TRBJ1-2, with TRBD1 as a possible D gene (6 bases). Deletions cut 2 bases from V and 7 bases from J, with 11 bases between. The CDR3 loop spans 13 amino acids. Germline V gives CDR1 SGHTA, CDR2 FQGNSA. The CDR3 DNA reads TGTGCCAGCAGCTTAAACAGGGAAGCTGGCTACACCTTC. Translated, it gives CASSLNREAGYTF.

A single count supports this clone. CDR3 in DNA: TGTGCCAGCAGCCTTCAGGGGTACAATGAGCAGTTCTTC. Amino acid sequence: CASSLQGYNEQFF. The genes are TRBV11-2 and TRBJ2-1, with D perhaps TRBD1 (6 bases). The CDR3 has 13 amino acids. V was trimmed by 5 bases and J by 4 bases, leaving 9 bases between them. The V gene's germline CDR1 is SGHAT and CDR2 FQNNGV.

The chain links TRBV19 to TRBJ2-7, with D possibly matching TRBD1 (6 bases). CDR1 LNHDA and CDR2 SQIVND come from the germline V gene (reference sequence). The length of the CDR3 is 14 residues. With 5 bases removed from V and 2 bases from J, the gap between germline ends came to 13 bases. The DNA of the CDR3 is TGTGCCAGTAGTCCCCAGGGGCCAACCTACGAGCAGTACTTC. Residues: CASSPQGPTYEQYF. Filled out from reference TRBV19 and TRBJ2-7, the complete variable domain reads DGGITQSPKYLFRKEGQNVTLSCEQNLNHDAMYWYRQDPGQGLRLIYYSQIVNDFQKGDIAEGYSVSREKKESFPLTVTSAQKNPTAFYLCASSPQGPTYEQYFGPGTRLTVT.

The chain is built from TRBV14 and TRBJ2-5; D not resolved. CDR1 is SGHDN and CDR2 is FVKESK in the germline V gene. The CDR3 has 12 residues. Trimming removed 5 bases from V and 1 base from J, with 5 bases in between. CDR3 residues: CASSDTQETQYF. As DNA, the CDR3 is TGTGCCAGCAGCGACACCCAAGAGACCCAGTACTTC.

The gene calls are TRBV6-5 and TRBJ2-5, with 9 positions matching TRBD1. With the DNA end fitting TRBJ2-7 better, the J assignment may be wrong. This CDR3 has 15 amino acids. Germline CDR1 reads MNHEY; CDR2 reads SVGAGI. In nucleotides, the CDR3 is TGTGCCAGCAGTTACGGGGACAGGGCATCCTACGAGCAGTACTTC. It codes for CASSYGDRASYEQYF.

This clone was detected a few times. The chain links TRBV7-6 to TRBJ2-5; D not certain. The V and J ends lost 3 bases and 4 bases respectively, with 3 bases between them. Germline V gene lookup returns CDR1 SGHVS and CDR2 FNYEAQ. The CDR3 spans 11 residues. The CDR3 loop reads CASSFGETQYF. Written as DNA, the CDR3 is TGTGCCAGCAGCTTTGGAGAGACCCAGTACTTC.

This clone has a handful of counts. V gene TRBV18 combines with J gene TRBJ1-2; the D is unclear. The CDR3 contains 13 residues. With 0 bases removed from V and 6 bases from J, the gap between germline ends came to 8 bases. Germline V gives CDR1 KGHSH, CDR2 LQKENI. The CDR3 sequence: CASSPPGRDGYTF. CDR3 DNA sequence: TGTGCCAGCTCACCACCCGGGAGGGATGGCTACACCTTC. Full variable domain (outside the CDR3, taken from reference TRBV18 and TRBJ1-2): NAGVMQNPRHLVRRRGQEARLRCSPMKGHSHVYWYRQLPEEGLKFMVYLQKENIIDESGMPKERFSAEFPKEGPSILRIQQVVRGDSAAYFCASSPPGRDGYTFGSGTRLTVV.

V usage is TRBV5-1 and J usage is TRBJ2-2, with unresolved D. Germline CDR1 and CDR2: SGHRS and YFSETQ. The CDR3 is made up of 16 amino acids. V was trimmed by 1 base and J by 3 bases, leaving 13 bases between them. CDR3 residues: CASSLSAEWDTGELFF. For the CDR3, the DNA is TGCGCCAGCAGCTTGAGCGCTGAGTGGGACACCGGGGAGCTGTTTTTT. The variable domain in full, with the rest retrieved from reference TRBV5-1 and TRBJ2-2, is KAGVTQTPRYLIKTRGQQVTLSCSPISGHRSVSWYQQTPGQGLQFLFEYFSETQRNKGNFPGRFSGRQFSNSRSEMNVSTLELGDSALYLCASSLSAEWDTGELFFGEGSRLTVL.

This clone was recorded once. V and J are TRBV5-1 and TRBJ2-3; 12 bases map to TRBD1. Germline-derived CDR1 and CDR2 are SGHRS and YFSETQ. This CDR3 comprises 16 residues. V lost 6 bases and J lost 6; bases outside the gene matches: 11. Here the CDR3 DNA reads TGCGCCAGCACGTTAACCGGGACAGGGGGCGGTGATACGCAGTATTTT. Amino acids: CASTLTGTGGGDTQYF.

J is TRBJ1-1 and V is TRBV10-3, with no clear D. Trimming left V 8 bases short and J 0 bases short, with 13 bases between. Germline loops: CDR1 ENHRY, CDR2 SYGVKD. The CDR3 is made up of 14 amino acids. The CDR3 sequence is CAIRTGSLNTEAFF. The CDR3 DNA reads TGTGCCATCCGGACGGGGTCCTTGAACACTGAAGCTTTCTTT.

This chain joins TRBV11-3 and TRBJ1-3, with D possibly TRBD1 on 6 matching bases. Trimming cost V 0 bases and J 4 bases, with 13 bases left between them. The germline V gene encodes CDR1 SGHNT and CDR2 YENEEA. This CDR3 is built from 16 residues. The CDR3 DNA reads as TGTGCCAGCAGCTTAGATACGACAGGTCGAGGAAACACCATATATTTT. Amino acids: CASSLDTTGRGNTIYF.

The rearrangement links TRBV14 to TRBJ2-7, with 11 bases identical to TRBD1. The CDR3 runs 16 residues. J lost 6 bases, V lost 0 bases, and 7 bases had no gene match. The germline gives CDR1 SGHDN, CDR2 FVKESK. The CDR3 nucleotides read TGTGCCAGCAGCCAAGATCGTGGGACAGGGGGAAGCGAGCAGTACTTC. Protein sequence: CASSQDRGTGGSEQYF.

V and J are TRBV10-3 and TRBJ2-1; D is uncertain. CDR1 is ENHRY, CDR2 SYGVKD, per germline. V lost 4 bases and J lost 0, with 7 bases in between. This CDR3 is built from 14 residues. The CDR3 is CAISGQDSYNEQFF. CDR3 nucleotides: TGTGCCATCAGTGGTCAGGACTCCTACAATGAGCAGTTCTTC.

The chain combines TRBV5-4 with TRBJ1-1, with D uncertain. CDR3 size: 12 residues. Trimming cost V 4 bases and J 5 bases, with 9 bases left between them. From germline, CDR1 is SGHNT and CDR2 YYREEE (reference sequence). CDR3 loop: CASSPDGTEAFF. The DNA for the CDR3 is TGTGCCAGCAGCCCGGATGGGACTGAAGCTTTCTTT. Drawing the rest from reference TRBV5-4 and TRBJ1-1, the complete variable domain is ETGVTQSPTHLIKTRGQQVTLRCSSQSGHNTVSWYQQALGQGPQFIFQYYREEENGRGNFPPRFSGLQFPNYSSELNVNALELDDSALYLCASSPDGTEAFFGQGTRLTVV.